This passage covers 22 T cell receptor beta chains from one sample sequenced in a study of T cells in Graves' hyperthyroidism and ophthalmopathy. It was RNA transcripts that yielded the amplified TCR beta CDR3 regions. HTBI primers drove first-round RT-PCR of the TCR CDR3. One entry per CDR3 protein results from TCRdb running MiXCR on the multiplex PCR reads. The sample contains 600,000 to 750,000 distinct CDR3 sequences, 15% to 20% of which appear only once. The sample was blood. The receptor source for this set is a man in his fifties or sixties with Graves' hyperthyroidism.

In this sample, this clonotype turned up a few times. The rearrangement joins TRBV3-1 to TRBJ2-2, with D hard to call. Germline V gives CDR1 LGHDT, CDR2 YNNKEL (reference sequence). Trimming removed 3 bases at V and 4 bases at J, with 18 bases between. The CDR3 loop spans 17 amino acids. This CDR3 reads CASSQGRSRILTGELFF. The DNA of the CDR3 is TGTGCCAGCAGCCAGGGAAGGAGCCGTATCCTCACCGGGGAGCTGTTTTTT. Full variable domain (outside the CDR3, taken from reference TRBV3-1 and TRBJ2-2): DTAVSQTPKYLVTQMGNDKSIKCEQNLGHDTMYWYKQDSKKFLKIMFSYNNKELIINETVPNRFSPKSPDKAHLNLHINSLELGDSAVYFCASSQGRSRILTGELFFGEGSRLTVL.

Many counts were recorded for this clonotype. V and J are TRBV5-1 and TRBJ2-1; 11 bases align to TRBD2. Germline trimming cut 6 bases from V and 8 bases from J; bases unmatched to any gene: 13. CDR1 and CDR2 from the germline V gene are SGHRS and YFSETQ. The length of the CDR3 is 16 residues. This CDR3 reads CASNQPSGRRRDEQFF. In DNA, the CDR3 is TGCGCCAGCAATCAGCCTAGCGGGAGGAGGAGGGATGAGCAGTTCTTC.

This clonotype was detected many times. The rearrangement links TRBV12-3 or TRBV12-4 to TRBJ2-3; no firm D call. V gave up 5 bases and J gave up 1 base, with 10 bases separating them. CDR3 size: 14 residues. CDR3 sequence: CASSVRKGTDTQYF. The CDR3 nucleotides are TGTGCCAGCAGTGTCCGCAAAGGCACAGATACGCAGTATTTT.

The rearrangement joins TRBV5-1 to TRBJ2-4; TRBD1 is a possible D gene (5 bases). With 0 bases removed from V and 3 bases from J, the gap between germline ends came to 16 bases. The CDR3 has 17 residues. The germline gives CDR1 SGHRS, CDR2 YFSETQ. CDR3 residues: CASSLDGPSGYKNIQYF. The CDR3 bases are TGCGCCAGCAGCTTGGATGGCCCATCAGGGTACAAAAACATTCAGTACTTC.

This clonotype was seen ten or more times. V is TRBV28 and J is TRBJ1-2; D is perhaps TRBD1 (5 bases). Trimming removed 5 bases at V and 2 bases at J, with 24 bases between. The length of the CDR3 is 18 residues. CDR1 is MDHEN and CDR2 is SYDVKM in the germline V gene. Here the CDR3 DNA reads TGTGCCAGCAGTCCGTTCGAGGGGACCTCAATTTTAAACTATGGCTACACCTTC. This sequence encodes CASSPFEGTSILNYGYTF.

The chain employs TRBV29-1 and TRBJ1-2; D unclear. V dropped 5 bases and J dropped 5 bases, with 6 bases sitting between them. The germline gives CDR1 SQVTM, CDR2 ANQGSEA. This CDR3 is built from 10 residues. CDR3: CSVPLYGYTF. The CDR3 DNA follows: TGCAGCGTTCCCCTTTATGGCTACACCTTC.

This clonotype was seen a few times. V gene TRBV6-1 combines with J gene TRBJ2-7; D possibly uses TRBD1 or TRBD2 (6 bases each). The CDR3 covers 14 residues. The germline V gene encodes CDR1 MNHNS and CDR2 SASEGT. V was trimmed by 5 bases and J by 0 bases, leaving 11 bases between them. The CDR3 is CASSPPGASYEQYF. The CDR3 DNA follows: TGTGCCAGCAGTCCCCCGGGGGCCTCCTACGAGCAGTACTTC.

This chain connects TRBV5-6 to TRBJ2-5; 16 nucleotides line up with TRBD2. Trimming at V came to 4 bases and at J to 5 bases, leaving 14 bases not matched to a gene. Germline V gene data show CDR1 as SGHDT and CDR2 as YYEEEE. The CDR3 runs to 19 residues. CDR3 nucleotides: TGTGCCAGCAGCCTTAGCGGGACTAGCGGGAGGGGACTTCGGGAGACCCAGTACTTC. This translates into CASSLSGTSGRGLRETQYF.

In its sample, this clonotype was seen many times. The chain is built from TRBV11-2 and TRBJ2-7, with 9 bases fitting TRBD1. The germline V gene has CDR1 SGHAT and CDR2 FQNNGV. The CDR3 length is 15 residues. After removal of 4 bases from V and 0 bases from J, the junction contained 4 bases not matched to a gene. CDR3 DNA: TGTGCCAGCAGCTCAGGGACAGGGATCTCCTACGAGCAGTACTTC. This translates into CASSSGTGISYEQYF. The whole variable domain, remainder taken from reference TRBV11-2 and TRBJ2-7, is EAGVAQSPRYKIIEKRQSVAFWCNPISGHATLYWYQQILGQGPKLLIQFQNNGVVDDSQLPKDRFSAERLKGVDSTLKIQPAKLEDSAVYLCASSSGTGISYEQYFGPGTRLTVT.

This clonotype was counted at least ten times. This chain joins TRBV12-3 or TRBV12-4 and TRBJ1-2, with D perhaps TRBD1 (5 bases). The CDR3 length is 14 residues. V was shortened by 3 bases and J by 0 bases, with 8 bases between the two germline ends. The CDR3 DNA is TGTGCCAGCAGTTTGTCGACAGCTAACTATGGCTACACCTTC. This sequence encodes CASSLSTANYGYTF.

This chain uses TRBV20-1 with TRBJ1-2; TRBD1 agrees at 10 bases. The germline V gene has CDR1 DFQATT and CDR2 SNEGSKA (reference sequence). J was trimmed by 2 bases and V by 6 bases; bases with no gene match: 3. The CDR3 length is 13 residues. The CDR3 loop reads CSAWDRGNYGYTF. DNA of the CDR3: TGCAGTGCGTGGGACAGGGGAAACTATGGCTACACCTTC.

Many counts were recorded for this clonotype. This sequence joins TRBV9 and TRBJ1-1; D perhaps matches TRBD1 (6 bases). The CDR3 length is 17 residues. CDR1 is SGDLS, CDR2 YYNGEE, per germline. The ends were cut back, 0 bases at V and 0 bases at J, with 15 bases in the middle. The CDR3 DNA follows: TGTGCCAGCAGCGTAGACGCCAGGGGCTTTATGAACACTGAAGCTTTCTTT. It yields the protein CASSVDARGFMNTEAFF.

The table lists this clonotype with many counts. J is TRBJ2-7 and V is TRBV20-1; 9 nucleotides align to TRBD2. V dropped 3 bases and J dropped 3; count of bases not matched to a gene: 6. The CDR3 extends over 14 amino acids. The germline V gene encodes CDR1 DFQATT and CDR2 SNEGSKA (reference sequence). The CDR3 spells CSASPHSGSYEQYF. CDR3 bases: TGCAGTGCTAGTCCCCATAGCGGGAGCTACGAGCAGTACTTC.

This clonotype was recorded many times. This chain connects TRBV30 to TRBJ2-1; D is ambiguous. The length of the CDR3 is 14 residues. V lost 4 bases and J 1 base, leaving 11 bases between the germline ends. The germline CDR1 and CDR2 sequences are GTSNPN and SVGIG (reference sequence). Here the CDR3 reads CAWMLGISYNEQFF. Here the CDR3 DNA reads TGTGCCTGGATGTTGGGAATATCCTACAATGAGCAGTTCTTC.

This clonotype was detected a few times. The V call is TRBV7-6, the J call TRBJ2-7, with TRBD2 as a possible D gene (5 bases). Germline V lookup: CDR1 SGHVS, CDR2 FNYEAQ. This CDR3 has 16 amino acids. The germline V and J ends were trimmed by 5 bases and 2 bases, with 19 bases remaining between them. This CDR3 reads CASSPTVLDYAYEQYF. For the CDR3, the DNA is TGTGCCAGCAGCCCAACCGTCCTAGACTACGCCTACGAGCAGTACTTC. Variable domain in full (rest from reference TRBV7-6 and TRBJ2-7): GAGVSQSPRYKVTKRGQDVALRCDPISGHVSLYWYRQALGQGPEFLTYFNYEAQQDKSGLPNDRFSAERPEGSISTLTIQRTEQRDSAMYRCASSPTVLDYAYEQYFGPGTRLTVT.

This clonotype was counted ten times or more. The chain joins TRBV3-1 to TRBJ2-3; TRBD1 is a possible D gene (5 bases). The CDR3 is 15 amino acids. Looked up from germline, CDR1 is LGHDT and CDR2 is YNNKEL (reference sequence). Trimming stripped 4 bases from V and 3 bases from J, with 14 bases between. CDR3 residues: CASSRSKGRTDTQYF. Here the CDR3 DNA reads TGTGCCAGCAGCCGCTCGAAGGGGCGAACAGATACGCAGTATTTT.

This chain uses TRBV6-2 or TRBV6-3 with TRBJ1-3; D uncertain. V was pared by 5 bases and J by 0 bases, with 11 bases between. The CDR3 loop spans 15 amino acids. Looked up from germline, CDR1 is MNHEY and CDR2 is SVGEGT. The CDR3 is CASSASLSSGNTIYF. The CDR3, as DNA: TGTGCCAGCAGTGCATCCCTGAGCTCTGGAAACACCATATATTTT.

In its sample, this clonotype was seen many times. This chain joins TRBV28 and TRBJ2-5, with 7 bases that match TRBD1. The CDR3 length is 13 residues. V shed 7 bases, J shed 5 bases, and the junction held 7 bases outside the gene matches. CDR1 and CDR2 (germline): MDHEN, SYDVKM. CDR3 nucleotide sequence: TGTGCCAGCACCTCGACAGGGTGGGAGACCCAGTACTTC. This codes for CASTSTGWETQYF.

The chain has TRBV12-3 or TRBV12-4 and TRBJ2-1, with 8 bases identical to TRBD1. The CDR3 is 18 amino acids. V gave up 4 bases and J gave up 0 bases; unmatched junction bases: 11. CDR3 sequence (DNA): TGTGCCAGCAGTTCATCCTCGCCCAGGGGGCCCTCCTACAATGAGCAGTTCTTC. Translating gives CASSSSSPRGPSYNEQFF.

This clonotype was recorded at least ten times. V gene TRBV7-2 combines with J gene TRBJ1-2; a weak D match, TRBD1 (5 bases). The CDR3 length is 16 residues. V gave up 3 bases and J gave up 0 bases, with 14 bases separating them. Germline values: CDR1 SGHTA, CDR2 FQGNSA. For the CDR3, the DNA is TGTGCCAGCAGCTTTGGTCAGGGACGCACTAACTATGGCTACACCTTC. Amino acid sequence: CASSFGQGRTNYGYTF.

The chain links TRBV11-3 to TRBJ2-7; TRBD2 is a possible D gene (5 bases). Trimming removed 3 bases at V and 6 bases at J, with 15 bases between. Germline values: CDR1 SGHNT, CDR2 YENEEA. CDR3 length equals 14 residues. For the CDR3, the DNA is TGTGCCAGCAGCTTCAGCGGTCAACTAAGCGAGCAGTACTTC. It translates to CASSFSGQLSEQYF.

This clonotype was counted between two and nine times. This sequence joins TRBV4-1 and TRBJ1-2; 10 positions match TRBD1. The germline CDR1 and CDR2 sequences are MGHRA and YSYEKL. Trimming took 4 bases from V and 6 from J; bases not matched to a gene: 20. This CDR3 is built from 19 residues. The CDR3 loop reads CASSLALGGQGGFRNGYTF. Here the CDR3 DNA reads TGCGCCAGCAGCCTCGCCCTAGGAGGACAGGGGGGATTTAGGAATGGCTACACCTTC.